A selection of T cell receptor beta chains follows, all from one sample in a study of control samples from healthy donors and cancer patients. Some clones are missing from TCRdb's copy, which holds only in-frame ones; the method was immunoSEQ multiplex PCR. This sample yields approximately 52,000 clones, of which 95% to 97% are seen a single time; approximately 1% belongs to the top ten. The sequenced material came from blood. These receptors were obtained from a young woman in good health. Each CDR3 is given with its conserved first and last residue. A D gene is named only where the DNA matches it firmly. Size values are once, few and many counts, or a class for expanded clones, and some rows have none.

v_call,d_call,clone_size,j_call,cdr3_nt,cdr3_aa
TRBV13,-,-,TRBJ1-1,TGTGCCAGCAGATCCACATGGACTGAAGCTTTCTTT,CASRSTWTEAFF
TRBV11-2,-,once,TRBJ1-2,TGTGCCAGCGGTATCAACTATGGCTACACCTTC,CASGINYGYTF
TRBV9,-,-,TRBJ2-3,TGTGCCAGCAGCGTAGGACCTAGTACAGATACGCAGTATTTT,CASSVGPSTDTQYF
TRBV19,-,-,TRBJ2-7,TGTGCCAGTAGTATAGATGAGGGGCAAGGGCAGTACTTC,CASSIDEGQGQYF
TRBV7-8,-,-,TRBJ2-7,TGTGCCAGCACCACCAGACAAACCTACGAGCAGTACTTC,CASTTRQTYEQYF
TRBV9,-,-,TRBJ2-2,TGTGCCAGCAGCTCTAAGGGTCAGTTTTTCGCGAACACCGGGGAGCTGTTTTTT,CASSSKGQFFANTGELFF
TRBV30,-,-,TRBJ1-2,TGTGCCTGGAGTTTTAGTGGCAGTGGCTACACCTTC,CAWSFSGSGYTF
TRBV6-6,-,-,TRBJ1-1,TGTGCCAGCACCGGGTCCATGGGCACTGAAGCTTTCTTT,CASTGSMGTEAFF
TRBV7-2,-,-,TRBJ2-4,TGTGCCAGCAGCTTATTTAAAGCCAAAAACATTCAGTACTTC,CASSLFKAKNIQYF
TRBV9,-,-,TRBJ1-2,TGTGCCAGCAGCCAGGGGTCTACCTATGGCTACACCTTC,CASSQGSTYGYTF
TRBV9,-,-,TRBJ1-5,TGTGCCAGCAGCCCTCGAAAGGGGGGTCAGCCCCAGCATTTT,CASSPRKGGQPQHF
TRBV5-6,-,-,TRBJ1-3,TGTGCCAGCAGCTGGGGGCTGGCAGCCTCTGGAAACACCATATATTTT,CASSWGLAASGNTIYF
TRBV7-9,-,-,TRBJ1-5,TGTGCCAGCAGCTTGGGTGGGTTGTATCAGCCCCAGCATTTT,CASSLGGLYQPQHF
TRBV12-3/TRBV12-4,-,-,TRBJ1-1,TGTGCCAGCAGTTTGTCGGGGGACATTGCTTTCTTT,CASSLSGDIAFF
TRBV6-5,-,-,TRBJ1-4,TGTGCCAGCAGTTACTCGATGGGTAGTGAAAAACTGTTTTTT,CASSYSMGSEKLFF
TRBV7-2,-,-,TRBJ1-1,TGTGCCAGCAGCATCCGACAGGAGAACACTGAAGCTTTCTTT,CASSIRQENTEAFF
TRBV7-2,TRBD1,-,TRBJ1-2,TGTGCCAGCAGCTTAGCGGGACAGGGAATGGGAGGCTACACCTTC,CASSLAGQGMGGYTF
TRBV7-2,TRBD1,once,TRBJ1-3,TGTGCCAGCAGCCAGGGACAGTTTGGAAACACCATATATTTT,CASSQGQFGNTIYF
TRBV18,TRBD1,-,TRBJ1-2,TGTGCCAGCTCACCCACCACAGGGGGCGCCGACTATGGCTACACCTTC,CASSPTTGGADYGYTF
TRBV14,-,-,TRBJ1-4,TGTGCCAGCAGCCTAAAACGTGCAACTAATGAAAAACTGTTTTTT,CASSLKRATNEKLFF
TRBV12-5,-,-,TRBJ2-3,TGTGCTAGTGGTTTGACCCAGATGACTAGCACAGATACGCAGTATTTT,CASGLTQMTSTDTQYF
TRBV6-5,-,-,TRBJ1-2,TGTGCCAGCTCACCCGGGACGGGGTATGGCTACACCTTC,CASSPGTGYGYTF
TRBV27,-,-,TRBJ1-2,TGTGCCAGCAGTTTAGGGGATGGGACGAACTATGGCTACACCTTC,CASSLGDGTNYGYTF
TRBV6-5,TRBD1,-,TRBJ1-5,TGTGCCAGCAACCTCCGGGACAGAGGCAATCAGCCCCAGCATTTT,CASNLRDRGNQPQHF
TRBV5-8,TRBD1,-,TRBJ2-5,TGTGCCAGCAGCCGGACAGGGGGTAAAGAGACCCAGTACTTC,CASSRTGGKETQYF
TRBV29-1,-,once,TRBJ2-7,TGCAGCGTTGGGTCGGTAAGGGGGATCTACGAGCAGTACTTC,CSVGSVRGIYEQYF
TRBV6-2/TRBV6-3,-,-,TRBJ1-1,TGTGCCAGCAGTTACTCGAAGAAGGGAACTGAAGCTTTCTTT,CASSYSKKGTEAFF
TRBV6-6,-,-,TRBJ1-2,TGTGCCAGCAGTCCCTTAAGACGTTTTCTTACTTATGGCTACACCTTC,CASSPLRRFLTYGYTF
TRBV6-2/TRBV6-3,-,-,TRBJ1-5,TGTGCCAGCAGTGCCCGGACGGGCCTCAACGAGCCCCAGCATTTT,CASSARTGLNEPQHF
TRBV27,-,-,TRBJ1-2,TGTGCCAGCAAGGTCCGGGGGAACTATGGCTACACCTTC,CASKVRGNYGYTF
TRBV6-5,-,-,TRBJ2-4,TGTGCCAGCAGTCTGAGGATAGGGGCCAAAAACATTCAGTACTTC,CASSLRIGAKNIQYF
TRBV14,-,-,TRBJ1-1,TGTGCCAGCAGCCAAGTTATGGGGCGGGCTTTCTTT,CASSQVMGRAFF
TRBV6-6,-,-,TRBJ1-5,TGTGCCAGCACCCTCGACAGAAATCAGCCCCAGCATTTT,CASTLDRNQPQHF
TRBV2,-,once,TRBJ2-7,TGTGCCAGCAGTGAAATAGGTATAGGCTACGAGCAGTACTTC,CASSEIGIGYEQYF
TRBV6-5,TRBD1,-,TRBJ1-1,TGTGCCGGAGGGACAGGTGAGAACACTGAAGCTTTCTTT,CAGGTGENTEAFF
TRBV13,-,-,TRBJ2-7,TGTGCCAGCAGCTTCGGATTTCGTCGCTACGAGCAGTACTTC,CASSFGFRRYEQYF
TRBV2,-,-,TRBJ2-2,TGTGCCACCTTAATCGGCAGGGACACCGGGGAGCTGTTTTTT,CATLIGRDTGELFF
TRBV7-2,TRBD1,-,TRBJ1-6,TGTGCCAGCAGCCCTCGGGACAGGGATAATTCACCCCTCCACTTT,CASSPRDRDNSPLHF
TRBV6-5,TRBD1,once,TRBJ1-4,TGTGCCAGCAGTTACGGGACAGATGAAAAACTGTTTTTT,CASSYGTDEKLFF
TRBV27,-,-,TRBJ1-6,TGTGCCAGCAGCATCACAGGGAGCTCCTATAATTCACCCCTCCACTTT,CASSITGSSYNSPLHF
TRBV18,-,-,TRBJ2-7,TGTGCCAGCTCACCAATGCTAGGAGGGTCCTACGAGCAGTACTTC,CASSPMLGGSYEQYF
TRBV4-1,TRBD1,-,TRBJ2-2,TGCGCCAGCAGCCTGGACAGGGTTAACACCGGGGAGCTGTTTTTT,CASSLDRVNTGELFF
TRBV7-2,-,-,TRBJ2-1,TGTGCCAGCAGCCCCACCGGCCGGGGTCCCTACAATGAGCAGTTCTTC,CASSPTGRGPYNEQFF
TRBV9,TRBD1,-,TRBJ2-1,TGTGCCAGCAGCTACGGACAGGGAAAGGGGAATGAGCAGTTCTTC,CASSYGQGKGNEQFF
TRBV6-6,-,-,TRBJ1-3,TGTGCCAGCAGAACCGGACAGACTTCTGGAAACACCATATATTTT,CASRTGQTSGNTIYF
TRBV11-3,-,-,TRBJ1-3,TGTGCCAGCAGCCTACCTATCCAGGGCTTGGGCTTAATTGGAAACACCATATATTTT,CASSLPIQGLGLIGNTIYF
TRBV6-5,TRBD1,-,TRBJ2-5,TGTGCCAGCAGTTTCGGACAGGGGGCTTTTGAGACCCAGTACTTC,CASSFGQGAFETQYF
TRBV18,-,-,TRBJ1-4,TGTGCCAGCTCATTTGGGCAGGAGGAAAAACTGTTTTTT,CASSFGQEEKLFF
TRBV7-6,TRBD1,-,TRBJ1-5,TGTGCCAGCAGCTCTACAGGGGGCTGGGGCAATCAGCCCCAGCATTTT,CASSSTGGWGNQPQHF
TRBV7-7,TRBD2,-,TRBJ2-1,TGTGCTAGCAGCTTATCACTAGCGGGGGGGCTCGGTGAGCAGTTCTTC,CASSLSLAGGLGEQFF
TRBV28,TRBD1,-,TRBJ2-2,TGTGCCAGCAGCCGCCAGGGGGCGGAGTTGAACACCGGGGAGCTGTTTTTT,CASSRQGAELNTGELFF